Listed here are 19 T cell receptor beta chains from one sample, sequenced in a study of shared clonotypes between healthy human individuals. The protocol was immunoSEQ multiplex PCR, while the TCRdb copy is restricted to in-frame clones and leaves out a portion. Of 650,000 to 750,000 clones listed, roughly 70% were seen once; the top ten hold around 2%. Sequencing was carried out using memory CD4+ T cells sorted from blood. Subset described: CD45RA-negative fraction. Receptors were obtained from a woman aged 25 to 39 in good health.

The V and J genes are TRBV4-1 and TRBJ2-6; TRBD1 aligns across 8 bases. The V gene's germline CDR1 is MGHRA and CDR2 YSYEKL. The length of the CDR3 is 20 residues. The V and J ends lost 0 bases and 0 bases, in that order; junction bases with no gene match: 10. CDR3 sequence reads: CASSQEGRDRPPSGANVLTF. CDR3 DNA: TGCGCCAGCAGCCAAGAAGGAAGGGACAGGCCTCCCTCTGGGGCCAACGTCCTGACTTTC.

V usage is TRBV11-2 and J usage is TRBJ2-1; 7 positions agree with TRBD1. J was trimmed by 0 bases and V by 5 bases; bases with no gene match: 7. Germline CDR1 SGHAT, CDR2 FQNNGV. The CDR3 covers 16 residues. CDR3 nucleotides: TGTGCCAGCAGCGTCAGCAGGGGGAGCTCCTACAATGAGCAGTTCTTC. This gives the protein CASSVSRGSSYNEQFF.

The gene calls are TRBV28 and TRBJ2-7, with 9 bases identical to TRBD1. V trimming: 2 bases; J trimming: 3 bases; junction bases outside the gene matches: 8. The CDR3 covers 16 residues. CDR1 is MDHEN and CDR2 is SYDVKM in the germline V gene. The CDR3 coding sequence is TGTGCCAGCAGTTTACCCGGGACAGGGATAATCTACGAGCAGTACTTC. Translated, it gives CASSLPGTGIIYEQYF.

This clone was counted a few times. J is TRBJ1-1 and V is TRBV14, with 8 bases matching TRBD1. Germline lookup yields CDR1 SGHDN and CDR2 FVKESK. The CDR3 runs to 13 residues. The V segment lost 8 bases and the J segment 4 bases; nucleotides outside the gene matches: 6. The CDR3 DNA sequence: TGTGCCAGCTGTGAACAGGGGGTCACTGAAGCTTTCTTT. Its translation is CASCEQGVTEAFF.

The CDR3 loop is CASSYREVTEAFF. CDR3 sequence (DNA): TGTGCCAGCAGTTACAGGGAGGTCACTGAAGCTTTCTTT. The chain uses TRBV6-6 and TRBJ1-1; D remains unclear. The germline gives CDR1 MNHNY, CDR2 SVGAGI (reference sequence). This CDR3 has 13 amino acids. Trimming left V 2 bases short and J 4 bases short, with 8 bases between.

The chain combines TRBV7-2 with TRBJ1-2; no clear D. V gave up 2 bases and J gave up 6 bases, with 13 bases separating them. In germline, CDR1 is SGHTA, CDR2 FQGNSA. CDR3 length equals 14 residues. The CDR3 here is CASSLNMGMDGYTF. The CDR3 region has the DNA TGTGCCAGCAGCTTAAATATGGGAATGGATGGCTACACCTTC. The complete variable domain, with remaining parts taken from reference TRBV7-2 and TRBJ1-2, reads GAGVSQSPSNKVTEKGKDVELRCDPISGHTALYWYRQSLGQGLEFLIYFQGNSAPDKSGLPSDRFSAERTGGSVSTLTIQRTQQEDSAVYLCASSLNMGMDGYTFGSGTRLTVV.

The V gene is TRBV19, the J gene TRBJ1-5; D is unclear. Germline CDR1 is LNHDA and CDR2 is SQIVND (reference sequence). The V gene lost 6 bases and the J gene lost 6 bases, with 18 bases spanning the gap. The CDR3 is 15 amino acids. CDR3 region: CASRPMEGYGQPQHF. The DNA for the CDR3 is TGTGCCAGTAGGCCTATGGAAGGGTACGGTCAGCCCCAGCATTTT. The full variable domain, completed using reference TRBV19 and TRBJ1-5, is DGGITQSPKYLFRKEGQNVTLSCEQNLNHDAMYWYRQDPGQGLRLIYYSQIVNDFQKGDIAEGYSVSREKKESFPLTVTSAQKNPTAFYLCASRPMEGYGQPQHFGDGTRLSIL.

In this sample, this clone turned up once. V and J are TRBV2 and TRBJ2-3; D is unresolved. Trimming removed 6 bases from V and 0 bases from J, with 13 bases in between. The CDR3 has 15 residues. Germline V gives CDR1 SNHLY, CDR2 FYNNEI. CDR3 nucleotide sequence: TGTGCCAGCAGACGCATAACCTCTAGCACAGATACGCAGTATTTT. This translates into CASRRITSSTDTQYF. The whole variable domain, filled in from reference TRBV2 and TRBJ2-3, reads EPEVTQTPSHQVTQMGQEVILRCVPISNHLYFYWYRQILGQKVEFLVSFYNNEISEKSEIFDDQFSVERPDGSNFTLKIRSTKLEDSAMYFCASRRITSSTDTQYFGPGTRLTVL.

The chain links TRBV6-1 to TRBJ2-1, with 8 bases matching TRBD2. The CDR3 sequence is 16 residues long. Germline values: CDR1 MNHNS, CDR2 SASEGT. The J segment lost 6 bases and the V segment lost 0 bases, leaving 7 bases of the junction unmatched. The CDR3, as DNA: TGTGCCAGCAGTGAAGCGCTTCTAGCGGGCCTCAATGAGCAGTTCTTC. Translating it yields CASSEALLAGLNEQFF.

This chain uses TRBV23-1 with TRBJ1-5, with TRBD1 identical over 8 bases. TRBV23-1 is placed among ORFs of uncertain function. V lost 0 bases to trimming and J lost 4 bases; unmatched junction nucleotides: 2. The CDR3 covers 15 residues. CDR3 protein: CASSQSRTGNQPQHF. CDR3 sequence (DNA): TGCGCCAGCAGTCAATCCCGGACAGGGAATCAGCCCCAGCATTTT.

V is TRBV28 and J is TRBJ1-5; D gene unclear. Trimming pared 5 bases from V and 11 bases from J, leaving 22 bases between. Germline CDR1 is MDHEN and CDR2 is SYDVKM. The CDR3 is 15 residues long. The CDR3 region has the DNA TGTGCCAGCAGTCCCGAACCCTCGCCCGTGAATTCCCAGCATTTT. Translation gives CASSPEPSPVNSQHF.

The rearrangement links TRBV7-9 to TRBJ2-5; D is unclear. The germline V and J ends were trimmed by 2 bases and 2 bases, with 9 bases remaining between them. The CDR3 loop spans 14 amino acids. CDR1 and CDR2 from the germline V gene are SEHNR and FQNEAQ (reference sequence). The CDR3 region is CASSLQTTQETQYF. CDR3 sequence (DNA): TGTGCCAGCAGCTTACAGACCACTCAAGAGACCCAGTACTTC.

The rearrangement links TRBV30 to TRBJ1-3; D may be TRBD1 (5 bases). Germline V gene lookup returns CDR1 GTSNPN and CDR2 SVGIG (reference sequence). Trimming removed 8 bases from V and 2 bases from J, with 13 bases in between. The CDR3 totals 13 residues. CDR3: CAGKRGPGNTIYF. The DNA for the CDR3 is TGTGCCGGAAAAAGGGGACCTGGAAACACCATATATTTT.

This chain uses TRBV5-1 with TRBJ2-2; 11 bases align to TRBD2. This CDR3 contains 16 residues. V was clipped by 3 bases and J by 5 bases; unmatched bases: 6. The germline gives CDR1 SGHRS, CDR2 YFSETQ. The CDR3 region is CASSYTSGSGTGELFF. CDR3 DNA: TGCGCCAGCAGCTACACTAGCGGGAGCGGGACCGGGGAGCTGTTTTTT.

This chain joins TRBV5-1 and TRBJ2-1; 11 bases map to TRBD2. After removal of 6 bases from V and 9 bases from J, the junction contained 14 bases not matched to a gene. The CDR3 runs 16 residues. Germline V gene sequence: CDR1 SGHRS, CDR2 YFSETQ. The CDR3 spells CASTRGELAGVSEQFF. The CDR3 coding sequence is TGCGCCAGCACCCGGGGGGAACTAGCGGGAGTTAGTGAGCAGTTCTTC.

This sequence joins TRBV27 and TRBJ2-7, with TRBD1 identical over 8 bases. The CDR3 is 13 residues long. V shed 8 bases and J 3 bases; nucleotides not matched to a gene: 6. Germline V gives CDR1 MNHEY, CDR2 SMNVEV (reference sequence). The CDR3 DNA sequence: TGTGCCAGCCCCCGGGGACAGGTCTACGAGCAGTACTTC. It is translated as CASPRGQVYEQYF.

The CDR3 protein is CASSLAAGGKDTQYF. As DNA, the CDR3 is TGTGCCAGCAGCTTAGCCGCCGGAGGGAAAGATACGCAGTATTTT. V and J are TRBV7-9 and TRBJ2-3, with D possibly matching TRBD2 (6 bases). The CDR3 has 15 amino acids. V lost 0 bases to trimming and J lost 5 bases, with 12 bases between them. CDR1 and CDR2 (germline): SEHNR, FQNEAQ (reference sequence).

V and J are TRBV25-1 and TRBJ2-7, with 10 bases fitting TRBD2. The length of the CDR3 is 17 residues. V gave up 1 base and J gave up 3 bases; unmatched junction bases: 9. Germline values: CDR1 MGHDK, CDR2 SYGVNS. DNA for the CDR3: TGTGCCAGCAGTGAATGTACAGGGACTAGCGAGGGCTACGAGCAGTACTTC. Translation gives CASSECTGTSEGYEQYF.

The chain uses TRBV9 and TRBJ2-7, with a weak D call TRBD1 (5 bases). The germline CDR1 and CDR2 sequences are SGDLS and YYNGEE. V lost 3 bases and J 6 bases, leaving 19 bases between the germline ends. The CDR3 has 15 amino acids. The CDR3 bases are TGTGCCAGCAGCGCCACGTGGGCAGGGTCGAGCGAGCAGTACTTC. Translated, it gives CASSATWAGSSEQYF. The entire variable domain, with the rest obtained from reference TRBV9 and TRBJ2-7, is as follows: DSGVTQTPKHLITATGQRVTLRCSPRSGDLSVYWYQQSLDQGLQFLIQYYNGEERAKGNILERFSAQQFPDLHSELNLSSLELGDSALYFCASSATWAGSSEQYFGPGTRLTVT.